The sample holds a few counts of the clone carrying this T cell receptor beta chain. The antigen is not known. These data are taken from a study of cytomegalovirus exposure and HLA in healthy donors. The CDR3 length is 15 residues. Germline CDR1 is SGHRS and CDR2 is YFSETQ. Trimming at V came to 0 bases and at J to 5 bases, leaving 7 bases not matched to a gene. Researchers ran the PCR with 60 Vbeta and 13 Jbeta primers. TCRdb's copy holds only in-frame clones and misses some; the assay was immunoSEQ multiplex PCR. The sample records 110,000 or so clones, about 78% being singletons. Study-wide points: Presence/absence analyses assumed roughly uniform sequencing depth across donors, which may not hold.

The receptor was isolated from a woman aged 40 to 50 in good health and CMV-seropositive. The sequenced sample was PBMCs. The V gene is TRBV5-1, the J gene TRBJ1-1; 7 bases line up with TRBD1. The CDR3 nucleotides are TGCGCCAGCAGCTTGGAAAGGACAGGTAGGACTGAAGCTTTCTTT. This gives the protein CASSLERTGRTEAFF.